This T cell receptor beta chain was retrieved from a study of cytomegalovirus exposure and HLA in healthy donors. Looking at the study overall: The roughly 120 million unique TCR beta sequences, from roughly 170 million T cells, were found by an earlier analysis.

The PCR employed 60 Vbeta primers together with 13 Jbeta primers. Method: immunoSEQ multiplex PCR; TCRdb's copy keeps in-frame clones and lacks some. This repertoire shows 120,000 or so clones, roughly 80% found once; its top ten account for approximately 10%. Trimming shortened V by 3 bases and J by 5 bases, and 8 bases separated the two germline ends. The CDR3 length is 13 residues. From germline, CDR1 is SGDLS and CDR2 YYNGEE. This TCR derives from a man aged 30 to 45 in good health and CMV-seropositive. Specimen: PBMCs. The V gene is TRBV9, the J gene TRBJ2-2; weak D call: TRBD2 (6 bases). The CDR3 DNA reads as TGTGCCAGCAGCGCGGGGGTTACCGGGGAGCTGTTTTTT. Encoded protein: CASSAGVTGELFF.